This T cell receptor beta chain was identified during a study of blood T cell repertoires in COVID-19. This CDR3 spans 14 amino acids. Unmatched junction bases numbered 2, after V lost 3 bases and J lost 4 bases. CDR1 KGHSH and CDR2 LQKENI come from the germline V gene. The method was immunoSEQ multiplex PCR; TCRdb's version includes in-frame clones alone and lacks a portion of them. The top ten hold approximately 1.1% of the sample, which has 100,000 to 150,000 clones, about 88% seen once. This TCR came from a woman aged 80 or over with acute or convalescent COVID-19. Sequenced material: peripheral blood. This chain uses TRBV18 with TRBJ1-5; 8 nucleotides align to TRBD1. The CDR3: CASSPGQVNQPQHF. CDR3 nucleotide sequence: TGTGCCAGCTCACCGGGACAGGTTAATCAGCCCCAGCATTTT. Full variable domain (rest looked up from reference TRBV18 and TRBJ1-5): NAGVMQNPRHLVRRRGQEARLRCSPMKGHSHVYWYRQLPEEGLKFMVYLQKENIIDESGMPKERFSAEFPKEGPSILRIQQVVRGDSAAYFCASSPGQVNQPQHFGDGTRLSIL.